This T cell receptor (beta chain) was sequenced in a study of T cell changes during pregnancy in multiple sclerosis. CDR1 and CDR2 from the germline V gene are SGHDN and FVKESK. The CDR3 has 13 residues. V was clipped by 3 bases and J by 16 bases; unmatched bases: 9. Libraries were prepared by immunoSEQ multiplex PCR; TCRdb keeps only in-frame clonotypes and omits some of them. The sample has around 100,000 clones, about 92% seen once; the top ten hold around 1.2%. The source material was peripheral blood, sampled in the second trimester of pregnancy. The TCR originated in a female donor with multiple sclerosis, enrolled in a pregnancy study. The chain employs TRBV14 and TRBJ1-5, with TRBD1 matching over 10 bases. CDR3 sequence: CASSQKVGTGVHF. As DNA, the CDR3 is TGTGCCAGCAGCCAGAAAGTAGGGACAGGGGTCCATTTT.